Listed here are 30 T cell receptor beta chains from one sample, sequenced in a study of vaccination and CD4 T cells after COVID-19 (dated by TCRdb to 2022 to 2024). These TCRs are of unknown antigen specificity. Library prep was done by PCR. Sequencing used an Illumina iSeq 100. TCR sequencing of DNA from cultured CD4+ T cells used the Oncomine TCR Beta short-read assay at the Johns Hopkins FTIC core. TCRdb reworked the public reads: Q25 trimming with fastp, MiXCR clone assembly, productive beta chains retained. Records with the same CDR3 protein are collapsed into one entry carrying the most frequent genes and DNA. In all, the sample holds more than 13,000 distinct CDR3 sequences, and 20% to 25% of those were seen once. The ten largest make up roughly 15% of the sample. Sample treatment or condition, as interpreted from the label and publication: approximately 9-day PBMC culture with coronavirus spike peptide pools or control peptides (ViraFEST assay).

Source material: cultured CD4+ T cells from blood. These receptor sequences come from a human donor with COVID-19.

This clonotype was observed a few times. The chain has TRBV6-5 and TRBJ1-2; D uncertain. This CDR3 has 14 amino acids. The V end lost 0 bases, the J end lost 6 bases, and 11 bases lay between the germline ends. Germline CDR1 is MNHEY and CDR2 is SVGAGI. The CDR3 DNA reads as TGTGCCAGCAGTTACTCCCCGGACCAGAATGGCTACACCTTC. This encodes CASSYSPDQNGYTF.

The chain employs TRBV5-4 and TRBJ2-7; TRBD1 might be the D (6 bases). Germline V gene lookup returns CDR1 SGHNT and CDR2 YYREEE (reference sequence). V was cut by 4 bases and J by 0 bases, with 11 bases left in between. There are 14 residues in the CDR3. For the CDR3, the DNA is TGTGCCAGCAGCACGAAACAGGGCTCCTACGAGCAGTACTTC. Protein sequence: CASSTKQGSYEQYF.

The table lists this clonotype with a few counts. The chain couples TRBV7-8 to TRBJ2-3; no definite D call. The CDR3 covers 14 residues. The germline V gene has CDR1 SGHVS and CDR2 FQNEAQ. Trimming shortened V by 1 base and J by 2 bases, and 7 bases separated the two germline ends. The CDR3 loop reads CASSLGTPTDTQYF. CDR3 coding DNA: TGTGCCAGCAGCTTAGGAACCCCCACAGATACGCAGTATTTT.

CDR3 coding DNA: TGCGCCAGCAGCTTGGGGGGTCGGAAGGGGGATCAGCCCCAGCATTTT. It specifies CASSLGGRKGDQPQHF. This sequence joins TRBV5-1 and TRBJ1-5; D might be TRBD1 (6 bases). Trimming removed 0 bases from V and 5 bases from J, with 15 bases in between. Germline CDR1 SGHRS, CDR2 YFSETQ. This CDR3 is 16 amino acids long.

This clonotype came up a few times. The V gene is TRBV19, the J gene TRBJ1-3; 7 bases match TRBD1. Germline CDR1 and CDR2: LNHDA and SQIVND (reference sequence). V lost 5 bases to trimming and J lost 0 bases; unmatched junction nucleotides: 4. The CDR3 has 15 amino acids. The CDR3 here is CASSGQDPSGNTIYF. For the CDR3, the DNA is TGTGCCAGTAGTGGACAGGACCCCTCTGGAAACACCATATATTTT.

Of note for this clonotype: Because it lacks the conserved phenylalanine or tryptophan at the end, this CDR3 is likely a read error. The chain links TRBV7-2 to TRBJ2-1, with D perhaps matching TRBD2 (5 bases). CDR3 length: 14 amino acids. Germline-derived CDR1 and CDR2 are SGHTA and FQGNSA. With 6 bases removed from V and 9 bases from J, the gap between germline ends came to 18 bases. The DNA for the CDR3 is TGTGCCAGCAGGAACCCAACTAGGGAAGGTGAGCAGTTCCTC. This encodes CASRNPTREGEQFL.

The chain employs TRBV7-2 and TRBJ2-7; tentatively, D is TRBD1 or TRBD2 (5 bases each). Trimming took 5 bases from V and 1 from J, leaving 15 bases between them. Looked up from germline, CDR1 is SGHTA and CDR2 is FQGNSA. The CDR3 length is 15 residues. The CDR3 nucleotides read TGTGCCAGCAGCCCCGAGGGGCCAGGGTCCTACGAGCAGTACTTC. Amino acids: CASSPEGPGSYEQYF. Filled out from reference TRBV7-2 and TRBJ2-7, the complete variable domain reads GAGVSQSPSNKVTEKGKDVELRCDPISGHTALYWYRQSLGQGLEFLIYFQGNSAPDKSGLPSDRFSAERTGGSVSTLTIQRTQQEDSAVYLCASSPEGPGSYEQYFGPGTRLTVT.

The gene calls are TRBV6-5 and TRBJ2-6; the D gene is possibly TRBD1 (6 bases). The length of the CDR3 is 17 residues. V lost 2 bases and J lost 3, with 14 bases in between. The germline V gene has CDR1 MNHEY and CDR2 SVGAGI. CDR3 residues: CASSYRPGVNGANVLTF. As DNA, the CDR3 is TGTGCCAGCAGTTACAGGCCAGGGGTTAATGGGGCCAACGTCCTGACTTTC.

The rearrangement links TRBV4-1 to TRBJ1-1; 8 bases are shared with TRBD1. The V segment lost 4 bases and the J segment 1 base; nucleotides outside the gene matches: 5. The CDR3 runs to 15 residues. CDR1 and CDR2 (germline): MGHRA, YSYEKL. The CDR3 nucleotides are TGCGCCAGCAGCCCCCGGACAGGGCCGAACACTGAAGCTTTCTTT. It translates to CASSPRTGPNTEAFF.

This clonotype was found a few times. The chain couples TRBV7-3 to TRBJ1-1, with D unclear. CDR3 size: 13 residues. Between the trimmed V and J ends, which lost 5 bases and 6 bases, there was a span of 13 bases. CDR1 and CDR2 from the germline V gene are SGHTA and FQGTGA. In DNA form, the CDR3 reads TGTGCCAGCAGCCCAACCCCGGGCGCTGAAGCTTTCTTT. It encodes CASSPTPGAEAFF. Based on the CDR3 plus reference TRBV7-3 and TRBJ1-1, the full variable domain is GAGVSQTPSNKVTEKGKYVELRCDPISGHTALYWYRQSLGQGPEFLIYFQGTGAADDSGLPNDRFFAVRPEGSVSTLKIQRTERGDSAVYLCASSPTPGAEAFFGQGTRLTVV.

This clonotype rates as medium-sized. The V gene is TRBV2, the J gene TRBJ1-5, with TRBD1 as a possible D gene (5 bases). Germline CDR1 SNHLY, CDR2 FYNNEI. CDR3 length: 14 amino acids. Trimming took 7 bases from V and 2 from J, leaving 12 bases between them. The CDR3 DNA is TGTGCCAGCATGGGGGATACCCGCAATCAGCCCCAGCATTTT. Translation gives CASMGDTRNQPQHF. Filled out from reference TRBV2 and TRBJ1-5, the complete variable domain reads EPEVTQTPSHQVTQMGQEVILRCVPISNHLYFYWYRQILGQKVEFLVSFYNNEISEKSEIFDDQFSVERPDGSNFTLKIRSTKLEDSAMYFCASMGDTRNQPQHFGDGTRLSIL.

This clonotype was counted between two and nine times. The chain couples TRBV6-5 to TRBJ1-1; D not resolved. The V end lost 2 bases, the J end lost 5 bases, and 12 bases lay between the germline ends. The germline V gene encodes CDR1 MNHEY and CDR2 SVGAGI. The CDR3 loop spans 14 amino acids. Written as DNA, the CDR3 is TGTGCCAGCAGTTACCAGACTCGAAAAACTGAAGCTTTCTTT. Protein: CASSYQTRKTEAFF.

This clonotype was counted a few times. The rearrangement uses TRBV6-1 and TRBJ2-1; 8 bases are a match to TRBD2. The junction had 12 bases not matched to a gene; V was cut back by 6 bases and J by 2 bases. The CDR3 runs to 17 residues. The germline V gene has CDR1 MNHNS and CDR2 SASEGT. In nucleotides, the CDR3 is TGTGCCAGCAGACCCCACAATAGCGGGGCACCCTACAATGAGCAGTTCTTC. This sequence encodes CASRPHNSGAPYNEQFF.

J is TRBJ2-5 and V is TRBV19, with 7 nucleotides matching TRBD1. V was pared by 5 bases and J by 2 bases, with 5 bases of the junction left unmatched. This CDR3 contains 14 residues. Germline V gives CDR1 LNHDA, CDR2 SQIVND (reference sequence). CDR3 sequence reads: CASSRIQGQETQYF. CDR3 sequence (DNA): TGTGCCAGTAGTCGGATACAGGGGCAAGAGACCCAGTACTTC.

J is TRBJ1-1 and V is TRBV7-8, with D uncertain. From germline, CDR1 is SGHVS and CDR2 FQNEAQ. The V gene lost 3 bases and the J gene lost 7 bases, with 6 bases spanning the gap. The CDR3 contains 11 residues. The DNA of the CDR3 is TGTGCCAGCAGCTTTGTGGTTGAAGCTTTCTTT. Translation gives CASSFVVEAFF.

This clonotype was seen a few times. This chain uses TRBV19 with TRBJ2-7; D unclear. The CDR3 contains 14 residues. CDR1 and CDR2 from the germline V gene are LNHDA and SQIVND (reference sequence). Trimming cost V 4 bases and J 0 bases, with 10 bases left between them. CDR3 coding DNA: TGTGCCAGTAGTAGTCGGGCATCCTCCTACGAGCAGTACTTC. Translated, it gives CASSSRASSYEQYF.

V gene TRBV29-1 combines with J gene TRBJ2-5; 10 nucleotides match TRBD2. J gave up 4 bases and V 7 bases, and 6 bases lay outside the gene matches. CDR1 and CDR2 (germline): SQVTM, ANQGSEA. This CDR3 has 13 residues. CDR3 sequence (DNA): TGCAGCGCCCCCCTAGCGGGGGTAGAGACCCAGTACTTC. Residues: CSAPLAGVETQYF.

Judged by abundance, this clonotype is medium-sized (0.01 to 0.1%). The chain combines TRBV21-1 with TRBJ2-7; the table's D call TRBD1 went unverified against the DNA. TRBV21-1 has pseudogene status. The CDR3 extends over 14 amino acids. CDR3 sequence reads: CASSKRDRSYEQYF. Here the CDR3 DNA reads TGTGCCAGCAGCAAGCGGGACCGCTCCTACGAGCAGTACTTC.

In its sample, this clonotype ranks as medium-sized (0.01 to 0.1%). The V gene is TRBV6-5, the J gene TRBJ1-1, with D unclear. Per germline, CDR1 MNHEY and CDR2 SVGAGI. The CDR3 covers 15 residues. V lost 0 bases, J lost 1 base, and 9 bases lay in between. The CDR3 DNA follows: TGTGCCAGCAGTTACTCTCGGTGGGGGAACACTGAAGCTTTCTTT. This codes for CASSYSRWGNTEAFF.

This clonotype has only a few counts. The V gene is TRBV11-2, the J gene TRBJ1-2; TRBD1 is a possible D gene (6 bases). Trimming removed 5 bases at V and 4 bases at J, with 11 bases between. Germline V gene sequence: CDR1 SGHAT, CDR2 FQNNGV. The CDR3 spans 13 residues. Here the CDR3 DNA reads TGTGCCAGCAGCCTCAGGGGCACCTATGGCTACACCTTC. It is translated as CASSLRGTYGYTF.

V is TRBV28 and J is TRBJ1-1; no definite D call. This CDR3 is built from 15 residues. Deletions cut 4 bases from V and 1 base from J, with 13 bases between. In germline, CDR1 is MDHEN, CDR2 SYDVKM. The DNA of the CDR3 is TGTGCCAGCAGTTCCCCTACTACCTCGAACACTGAAGCTTTCTTT. Translation: CASSSPTTSNTEAFF.

This clonotype was seen more than once but under ten times. The chain couples TRBV6-1 to TRBJ1-2, with TRBD1 as a possible D gene (6 bases). Trimming pared 6 bases from V and 3 bases from J, leaving 14 bases between. The CDR3 covers 14 residues. Germline values: CDR1 MNHNS, CDR2 SASEGT. Here the CDR3 DNA reads TGTGCCAGCAGCCCCCCAGGGGTTGACTATGGCTACACCTTC. Protein: CASSPPGVDYGYTF.

The table lists this clonotype with a few counts. The chain recombines TRBV5-1 with TRBJ1-5; D is possibly TRBD1 (5 bases). The ends were cut back, 2 bases at V and 2 bases at J, with 20 bases in the middle. Germline-derived CDR1 and CDR2 are SGHRS and YFSETQ. This CDR3 contains 18 residues. CDR3 coding DNA: TGCGCCAGCAGCTTAGCCCCCGGGGCAGGGACCGGCAATCAGCCCCAGCATTTT. Encoded protein: CASSLAPGAGTGNQPQHF. The variable domain in full, completed from reference TRBV5-1 and TRBJ1-5, reads KAGVTQTPRYLIKTRGQQVTLSCSPISGHRSVSWYQQTPGQGLQFLFEYFSETQRNKGNFPGRFSGRQFSNSRSEMNVSTLELGDSALYLCASSLAPGAGTGNQPQHFGDGTRLSIL.

This clonotype qualifies as medium-sized (0.01 to 0.1%). The gene calls are TRBV19 and TRBJ1-5; TRBD1 matches at 9 bases. This CDR3 is 14 amino acids long. The germline V gene has CDR1 LNHDA and CDR2 SQIVND (reference sequence). J lost 3 bases, V lost 6 bases, and 3 bases had no gene match. CDR3 coding DNA: TGTGCCAGTAGGGGACAGGGAGACAATCAGCCCCAGCATTTT. Translation gives CASRGQGDNQPQHF.

In its sample, this clonotype was seen a few times. The rearrangement links TRBV2 to TRBJ2-7, with 7 bases lining up with TRBD1. Germline CDR1 reads SNHLY; CDR2 reads FYNNEI. After removal of 6 bases from V and 9 bases from J, the junction contained 11 bases not matched to a gene. The CDR3 extends over 13 amino acids. CDR3 in DNA: TGTGCCAGCAGCGGGACAGCCAACGTAGGGCAGTACTTC. It codes for CASSGTANVGQYF.

The CDR3 is CASSLSGRANEKLFF. The DNA of the CDR3 is TGTGCCAGCAGTTTATCAGGGCGGGCTAATGAAAAACTGTTTTTT. The rearrangement links TRBV27 to TRBJ1-4, with no clear D. The CDR3 runs to 15 residues. With 0 bases removed from V and 3 bases from J, the gap between germline ends came to 8 bases. In germline, CDR1 is MNHEY, CDR2 SMNVEV (reference sequence).

This chain links TRBV21-1 with TRBJ2-1; the D call of TRBD2 is as the table states it, not checked on the DNA. TRBV21-1 is a known pseudogene. The CDR3 is made up of 14 amino acids. CDR3 DNA sequence: TGTGCCAGCAGCTCCGGGAGGGGCGACAATGAGCAGTTCTTC. Translation gives CASSSGRGDNEQFF.

J is TRBJ1-1 and V is TRBV5-4; D remains ambiguous. V lost 0 bases, J lost 1 base, and 7 bases lay in between. This CDR3 spans 14 amino acids. Germline V gives CDR1 SGHNT, CDR2 YYREEE (reference sequence). CDR3 nucleotides: TGTGCCAGCAGCTTGGGTGGAGCGAACACTGAAGCTTTCTTT. The encoded protein is CASSLGGANTEAFF.

Only a few counts were recorded for this clonotype. The rearrangement joins TRBV6-1 to TRBJ1-2; no definite D call. Germline V CDR1 and CDR2: MNHNS, SASEGT. Trimming removed 7 bases at V and 0 bases at J, with 12 bases between. The CDR3 is made up of 14 amino acids. DNA for the CDR3: TGTGCCAGCACCCTAGAAGAGTCTAACTATGGCTACACCTTC. It yields the protein CASTLEESNYGYTF.

The rearrangement uses TRBV27 and TRBJ1-3; 7 positions agree with TRBD1. CDR1 MNHEY and CDR2 SMNVEV come from the germline V gene (reference sequence). V gave up 5 bases and J gave up 7 bases; unmatched junction bases: 8. This CDR3 spans 14 amino acids. CDR3 DNA: TGTGCCAGCAGTCTGACAGGGTTCTCGAACACCATATATTTT. Translating it yields CASSLTGFSNTIYF.